This TCR beta chain comes out of a study of cytomegalovirus exposure and HLA in healthy donors. General study findings and limits: In an earlier analysis, most TCR beta V segments were productive about 87% or about 30% of the time. Exclusion applied to some V segments, including TRBV6-2 and TRBV6-3, as they were indistinguishable. HLA alleles were associated with 16,951 TCR beta sequences in a later analysis at 0.05 false discovery rate.

The study ran its PCR with 60 Vbeta and 13 Jbeta primers. Repertoires were generated with immunoSEQ multiplex PCR, while TCRdb's copy carries only in-frame clones and drops some. Altogether about 110,000 clones are present, around 80% being singletons, with the ten largest covering about 7.5%. A remark on this clone: Its antigen is unknown.

This CDR3 has 15 residues. Germline-derived CDR1 and CDR2 are SGHTA and FQGNSA. With 3 bases removed from V and 3 bases from J, the gap between germline ends came to 15 bases. This sequence was found in a man aged 35 to 55 in good health and CMV-seropositive. The chain carries TRBV7-2 and TRBJ2-7; no clear D. Sequenced sample: PBMCs. CDR3 residues: CASSLAVTSNYEQYF. The CDR3 DNA reads as TGTGCCAGCAGCTTGGCGGTGACCTCCAACTACGAGCAGTACTTC.